This record concerns one T cell receptor (beta chain) sequence. V lost 2 bases and J lost 8; bases outside the gene matches: 11. CDR1 and CDR2 from the germline V gene are LGHNT and FRNRAP. The CDR3 spans 16 residues. The data derive from a study of blood T cell repertoires in COVID-19. On the study more broadly: COVID-19 samples from acute and convalescent phases originated in the United States, Italy and Spain.

Source study methods: Reference gene primer amplification gave estimated nucleated cell counts. Clones were sequenced by immunoSEQ multiplex PCR, and TCRdb holds only the in-frame ones, with some missing. Clonal size and the V and J genes are those of that table, whereas D and trimming came from the DNA. The table lists roughly 180,000 clones, approximately 86% of them singletons. While infection was still active, Seattle patients were enrolled and then followed longitudinally. Specimen: peripheral blood. This TCR was recovered from a man aged 80 or over with COVID-19, enrolled during active disease. The V gene is TRBV12-5, the J gene TRBJ1-2; TRBD1 matches 10 bases. The CDR3 sequence: CASGLSPGQGTGGYTF. As DNA, the CDR3 is TGTGCTAGTGGTTTGTCCCCGGGACAGGGGACGGGCGGCTACACCTTC.